The clone carrying this T cell receptor beta chain was counted a few times. Its matching antigen is unknown. These data belong to a study of response to subunit inactivated influenza vaccine. TCRdb re-called the RT-PCR reads with MiXCR, one entry per CDR3 protein. The table records more than 500,000 distinct CDR3 sequences, around 11% of them present only once. J gave up 4 bases and V 5 bases, and 9 bases lay outside the gene matches. Germline lookup yields CDR1 DFQATT and CDR2 SNEGSKA (reference sequence). This CDR3 comprises 14 residues. The study's findings and limits: Authors suggested each seasonal influenza vaccination recruits few new T cells.

The sample was also linked to a second study, of T cells expressing NK-cell markers. Per that study: UMIs accompanied the 5'RACE template switching by which TCR beta cDNA was made.

The V call is TRBV20-1, the J call TRBJ2-7, with TRBD1 matching 9 bases. The receptor was derived from a man aged 50 or older who received an inactivated influenza vaccine. Sequences were derived from PBMCs from blood, sampled on the day of vaccination. The CDR3 DNA sequence: TGCAGTGCTTGCCGGACAGGGGAAACTTACGAGCAGTACTTC. Amino acids: CSACRTGETYEQYF.